Reported below is one T cell receptor beta chain. This specimen comes from a study of blood T cell repertoires in COVID-19. Whole-study context: Acute and convalescent COVID-19 samples came from the United States, Italy and Spain. Nucleic acid was either cDNA or gDNA, and it came from T cells, B-cell-depleted T cells, or PBMCs.

Original processing notes: Amplified reference gene primers provided the basis for estimating nucleated cell counts. Assay: immunoSEQ multiplex PCR; the TCRdb copy retains only in-frame clones and omits some. Clone size and V and J calls were adopted from that table, with D and trimming inferred from the DNA. The sample yields 140,000 to 150,000 clones, roughly 84% seen once. The specimen sequenced was peripheral blood. The TCR sequence derives from a human donor in a cohort sampled during active COVID-19.

The CDR3 here is CSVEVSGTYEQYF. The CDR3 DNA sequence: TGCAGCGTTGAGGTTTCGGGTACCTACGAGCAGTACTTC. The chain joins TRBV29-1 to TRBJ2-7, with no clear D. The CDR3 has 13 amino acids. Germline-derived CDR1 and CDR2 are SQVTM and ANQGSEA. The V end was cut by 3 bases, the J end by 2 bases, with 11 bases between.